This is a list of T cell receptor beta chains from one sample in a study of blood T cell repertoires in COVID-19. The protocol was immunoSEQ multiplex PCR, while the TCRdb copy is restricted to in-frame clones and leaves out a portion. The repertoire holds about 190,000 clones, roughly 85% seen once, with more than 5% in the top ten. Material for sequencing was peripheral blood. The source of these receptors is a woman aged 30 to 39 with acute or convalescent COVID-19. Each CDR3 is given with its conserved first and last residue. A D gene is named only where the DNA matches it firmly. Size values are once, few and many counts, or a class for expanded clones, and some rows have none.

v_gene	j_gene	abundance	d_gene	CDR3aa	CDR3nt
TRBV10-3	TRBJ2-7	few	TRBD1	CAILQGLGEQYF	TGTGCCATTTTACAGGGGCTGGGAGAGCAGTACTTC
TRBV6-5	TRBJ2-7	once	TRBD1	CASRRTGGLAYEQYF	TGTGCCAGCAGGCGAACAGGGGGCCTCGCCTACGAGCAGTACTTC
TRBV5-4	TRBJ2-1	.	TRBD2	CASSQASGGSVYNEQFF	TGTGCCAGCAGTCAAGCTAGCGGGGGGTCTGTCTACAATGAGCAGTTCTTC
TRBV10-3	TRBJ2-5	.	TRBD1	CAISQTGQETQYF	TGTGCCATCAGCCAGACAGGGCAAGAGACCCAGTACTTC
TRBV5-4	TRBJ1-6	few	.	CASSSLTSSYNSPLHF	TGTGCCAGCAGCTCTCTAACTAGCTCCTATAATTCACCCCTCCACTTT
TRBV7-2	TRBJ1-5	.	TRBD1	CASSLAGTGLFNQPQHF	TGTGCCAGCAGCTTAGCCGGGACAGGGCTCTTCAATCAGCCCCAGCATTTT
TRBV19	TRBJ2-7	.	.	CASSITGDSYEQYF	TGTGCCAGTAGTATAACGGGGGACTCCTACGAGCAGTACTTC
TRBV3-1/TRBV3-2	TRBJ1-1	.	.	CASSHVGRNTEAFF	TGTGCCAGCAGCCATGTGGGCAGGAACACTGAAGCTTTCTTT
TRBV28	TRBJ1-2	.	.	CASGTGLPNYGYTF	TGTGCCAGCGGTACAGGGCTCCCTAACTATGGCTACACCTTC
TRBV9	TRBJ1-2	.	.	CASSVGKSRYGYTF	TGTGCCAGCAGCGTGGGCAAGTCTCGTTATGGCTACACCTTC
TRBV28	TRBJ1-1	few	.	CASSLGGADTEAFF	TGTGCCAGCAGTTTGGGCGGGGCGGACACTGAAGCTTTCTTT
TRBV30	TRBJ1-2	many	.	CAWTDFNYGYTF	TGTGCCTGGACGGACTTCAACTATGGCTACACCTTC
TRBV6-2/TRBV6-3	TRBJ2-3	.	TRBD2	CASSYGGGGVDTQYF	TGTGCCAGCAGTTACGGTGGCGGGGGGGTGGATACGCAGTATTTT
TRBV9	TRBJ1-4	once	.	CASSVGTENEKLFF	TGTGCCAGCAGCGTAGGGACAGAAAATGAAAAACTGTTTTTT
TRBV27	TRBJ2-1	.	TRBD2	CASSTRTSGSDEQFF	TGTGCCAGCAGTACCCGGACTAGCGGGAGCGATGAGCAGTTCTTC
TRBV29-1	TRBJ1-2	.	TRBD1	CSVTDREGYGYTF	TGCAGCGTGACGGACAGGGAGGGCTATGGCTACACCTTC
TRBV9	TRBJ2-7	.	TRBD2	CASSVAASGIYEQYF	TGTGCCAGCAGCGTAGCGGCTAGCGGGATCTACGAGCAGTACTTC
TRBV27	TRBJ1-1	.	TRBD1	CASSPRQGINTEAFF	TGTGCCAGCAGCCCACGACAGGGGATAAACACTGAAGCTTTCTTT
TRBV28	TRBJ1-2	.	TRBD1	CASSPPGQGARGYTF	TGTGCCAGCAGTCCGCCGGGACAGGGGGCGCGTGGCTACACCTTC
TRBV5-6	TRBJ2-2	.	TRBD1	CASSLTMTGRNTGELFF	TGTGCCAGCAGCCTGACAATGACAGGGAGAAACACCGGGGAGCTGTTTTTT
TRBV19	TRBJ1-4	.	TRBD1	CASSPTGALDEKLFF	TGTGCCAGTAGCCCGACAGGGGCGCTGGATGAAAAACTGTTTTTT
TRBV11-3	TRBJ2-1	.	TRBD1	CASSPSGGAGMKNEQFF	TGTGCCAGCAGCCCATCAGGGGGCGCGGGAATGAAGAATGAGCAGTTCTTC
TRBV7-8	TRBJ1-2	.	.	CASSLEYADTNYGYTF	TGTGCCAGCAGCTTAGAATATGCAGACACTAACTATGGCTACACCTTC
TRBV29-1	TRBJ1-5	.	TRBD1	CSVGTGYQPQHF	TGCAGCGTGGGGACAGGGTATCAGCCCCAGCATTTT
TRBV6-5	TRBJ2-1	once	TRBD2	CASNRLAGNNEQFF	TGTGCCAGCAACCGACTAGCGGGAAACAATGAGCAGTTCTTC
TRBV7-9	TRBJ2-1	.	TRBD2	CASSLLLGRGSNEQFF	TGTGCCAGCAGCCTACTTTTGGGGCGGGGGAGTAATGAGCAGTTCTTC
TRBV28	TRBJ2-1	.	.	CASRPPLGVSEQFF	TGTGCCAGCAGGCCCCCGTTGGGCGTAAGTGAGCAGTTCTTC
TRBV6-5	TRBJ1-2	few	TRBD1	CASSLTGGPFGYTF	TGTGCCAGCAGCCTGACAGGGGGTCCTTTTGGCTACACCTTC
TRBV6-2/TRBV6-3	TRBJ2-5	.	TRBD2	CASSQRGLAGGPQETQYF	TGTGCCAGCAGTCAGCGGGGGCTAGCGGGAGGGCCCCAAGAGACCCAGTACTTC
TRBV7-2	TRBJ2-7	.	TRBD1	CASSTRQGAGYEQYF	TGTGCCAGCAGCACCCGACAGGGGGCGGGCTACGAGCAGTACTTC
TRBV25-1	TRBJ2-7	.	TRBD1	CASSDPGTGNSYEQYF	TGTGCCAGCAGTGACCCCGGGACAGGGAACTCCTACGAGCAGTACTTC
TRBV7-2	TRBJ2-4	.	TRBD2	CASSLTSGRPITKNIQYF	TGTGCCAGCAGCTTGACTAGCGGGCGACCGATCACCAAAAACATTCAGTACTTC
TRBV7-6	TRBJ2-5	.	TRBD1	CASSLGTGESETQYF	TGTGCCAGCAGCTTAGGGACAGGGGAGTCAGAGACCCAGTACTTC
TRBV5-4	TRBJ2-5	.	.	CASSLAGAQETQYF	TGTGCCAGCAGCTTGGCAGGGGCCCAAGAGACCCAGTACTTC
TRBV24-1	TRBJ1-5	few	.	CATSDSGGVGNQPQHF	TGTGCCACCAGTGATTCCGGGGGGGTCGGCAATCAGCCCCAGCATTTT
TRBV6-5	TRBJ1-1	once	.	CASSYWQNTEAFF	TGTGCCAGCAGTTACTGGCAAAACACTGAAGCTTTCTTT
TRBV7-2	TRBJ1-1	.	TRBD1	CASSLSGQGPEAFF	TGTGCCAGCAGCTTGAGCGGACAGGGCCCTGAAGCTTTCTTT
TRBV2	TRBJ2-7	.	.	CASSDQTVQIPYEQYF	TGTGCCAGCAGTGACCAGACAGTCCAAATCCCCTACGAGCAGTACTTC
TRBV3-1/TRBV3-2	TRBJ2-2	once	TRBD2	CASTVAGGPGGELFF	TGTGCCAGCACCGTAGCGGGAGGGCCTGGCGGGGAGCTGTTTTTT
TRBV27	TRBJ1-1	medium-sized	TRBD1	CASRRQGGGTEAFF	TGTGCCAGCAGGCGACAGGGAGGAGGGACTGAAGCTTTCTTT